This T cell receptor beta chain was observed in a study of T cells in women clearing cervical HPV infection. Points from the study as a whole: CIN3+ cases had significantly higher TCR repertoire richness than controls, but evenness did not differ.

On this clone itself: The target antigen is unknown. Read coverage stops 3 residues before the CDR3 terminus; the germline J gene supplies the remainder.

Generated by immunoSEQ multiplex PCR, the TCRdb table keeps only in-frame clones and is missing some. Its clone listing holds 25,000 to 35,000 clones. V was clipped by 3 bases and J by 1 base, with 3 bases between them. The CDR3 consists of 12 residues. Germline values: CDR1 DFQATT, CDR2 SNEGSKA (reference sequence). The sequence was collected from a woman aged 18 to 75 with a cervical HPV16 infection that either progressed to CIN3+ or cleared (not recorded which). Sequencing used blood buffy coat. The genes are TRBV20-1 and TRBJ2-2; D is undetermined. The CDR3 region is CSASRNTGELFF. The part of the CDR3 DNA that was read is TGCAGTGCTAGCAGGAACACCGGGGAG.